This T cell receptor beta chain was observed in a study of technical replicates of blood from a handful of donors. This CDR3 has 16 residues. Germline-derived CDR1 and CDR2 are SGDLS and YYNGEE. V dropped 3 bases and J dropped 8 bases, with 20 bases sitting between them. Only in-frame clones appear in the TCRdb table, and some are missing; sequencing was by immunoSEQ multiplex PCR. The data contain about 68,000 clones, nearly 98% of them seen just once; the ten biggest clones take up about 0.3%. The chain couples TRBV9 to TRBJ1-4; D perhaps matches TRBD1 (6 bases). The sequenced material came from T cells isolated from PBMCs. The sequence was obtained from a human donor in good health. CDR3 DNA: TGTGCCAGCAGCGGCCAGAATCGGCCAGGGGAGGAAAAACTGTTTTTT. Encoded protein: CASSGQNRPGEEKLFF.